This record concerns one T cell receptor (beta chain) sequence. No antigen is known for it. The entirety of the isolated RNA underwent reverse transcription, so expressed TCRB transcripts were sequenced. Regulatory, naive and central memory T cell samples averaged approximately 3.3 million reads. The table came from immunoSEQ multiplex PCR; TCRdb's copy has only in-frame clones and leaves some out. The sample records just over 450,000 clones, approximately 30% being singletons. This record belongs to a study of beta chain features in type 1 diabetes. Study conclusions and caveats: Compared to healthy donors, patients appeared to have naive, central memory and Treg TCRB repertoires that were more alike. Patients with type 1 diabetes carried fewer insertions and had more deletions at their VDJ junctions.

Between the trimmed V and J ends, which lost 6 bases and 7 bases, there was a span of 10 bases. There are 11 residues in the CDR3. Germline-derived CDR1 and CDR2 are GTSNPN and SVGIG (reference sequence). The chain uses TRBV30 and TRBJ1-5; perhaps TRBD1 as D (6 bases). This TCR derives from a young man in good health. Sequenced material: naive CD4+ T cells from blood. CDR3 loop: CACGGPQPQHF. In DNA, the CDR3 is TGTGCCTGTGGGGGGCCCCAGCCCCAGCATTTT.